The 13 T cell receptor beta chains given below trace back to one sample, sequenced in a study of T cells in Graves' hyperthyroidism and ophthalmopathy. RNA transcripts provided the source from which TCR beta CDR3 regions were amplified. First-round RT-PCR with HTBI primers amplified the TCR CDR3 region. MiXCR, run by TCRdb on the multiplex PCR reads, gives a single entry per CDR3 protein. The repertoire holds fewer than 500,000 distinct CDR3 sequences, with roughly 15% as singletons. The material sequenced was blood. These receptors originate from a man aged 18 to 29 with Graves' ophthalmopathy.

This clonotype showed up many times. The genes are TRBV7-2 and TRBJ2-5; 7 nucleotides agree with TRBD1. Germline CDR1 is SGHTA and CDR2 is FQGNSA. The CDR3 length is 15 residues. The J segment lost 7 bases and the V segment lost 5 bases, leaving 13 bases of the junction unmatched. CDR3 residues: CASSPPGQIRGTQYF. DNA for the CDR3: TGTGCCAGCAGCCCCCCGGGACAGATCAGGGGGACCCAGTACTTC.

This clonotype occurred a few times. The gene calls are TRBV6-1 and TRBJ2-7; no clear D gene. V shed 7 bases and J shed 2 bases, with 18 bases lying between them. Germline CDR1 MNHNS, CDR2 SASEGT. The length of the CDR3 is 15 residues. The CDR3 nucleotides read TGTGCCAGCATCCAGGTACTGTCGGGCACCTACGAGCAGTACTTC. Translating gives CASIQVLSGTYEQYF.

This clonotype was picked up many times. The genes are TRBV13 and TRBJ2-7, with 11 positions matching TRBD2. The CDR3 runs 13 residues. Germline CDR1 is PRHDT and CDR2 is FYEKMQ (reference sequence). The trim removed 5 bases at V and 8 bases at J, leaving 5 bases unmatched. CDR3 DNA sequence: TGTGCCAGCAGCGCCGGGACTAGCGGCAAGCAGTACTTC. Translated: CASSAGTSGKQYF.

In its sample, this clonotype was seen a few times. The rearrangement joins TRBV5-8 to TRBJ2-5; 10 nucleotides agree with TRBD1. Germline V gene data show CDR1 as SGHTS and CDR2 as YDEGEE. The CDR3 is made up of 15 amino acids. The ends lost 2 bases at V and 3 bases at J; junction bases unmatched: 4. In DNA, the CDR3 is TGTGCCAGCAGCTTTGGGACAGGGGTTAAAGAGACCCAGTACTTC. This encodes CASSFGTGVKETQYF.

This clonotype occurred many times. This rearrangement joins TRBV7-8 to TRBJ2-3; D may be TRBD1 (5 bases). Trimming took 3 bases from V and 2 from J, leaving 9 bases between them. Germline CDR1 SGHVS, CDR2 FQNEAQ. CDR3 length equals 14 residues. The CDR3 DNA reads TGTGCCAGCAGCTTGGACACCAACACAGATACGCAGTATTTT. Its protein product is CASSLDTNTDTQYF.

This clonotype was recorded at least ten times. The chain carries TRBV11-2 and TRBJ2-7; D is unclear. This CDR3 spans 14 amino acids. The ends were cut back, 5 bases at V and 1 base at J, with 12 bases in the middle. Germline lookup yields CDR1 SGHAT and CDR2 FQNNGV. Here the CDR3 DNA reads TGTGCCAGCAGCGTCCTGCCTGTATCCTACGAGCAGTACTTC. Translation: CASSVLPVSYEQYF.

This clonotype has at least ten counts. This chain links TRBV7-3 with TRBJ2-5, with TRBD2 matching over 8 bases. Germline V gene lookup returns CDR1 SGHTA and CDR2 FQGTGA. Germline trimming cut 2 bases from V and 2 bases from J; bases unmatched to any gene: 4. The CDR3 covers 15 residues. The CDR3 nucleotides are TGTGCCAGCAGCTTAGGCGGGACTAGGCAAGAGACCCAGTACTTC. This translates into CASSLGGTRQETQYF.

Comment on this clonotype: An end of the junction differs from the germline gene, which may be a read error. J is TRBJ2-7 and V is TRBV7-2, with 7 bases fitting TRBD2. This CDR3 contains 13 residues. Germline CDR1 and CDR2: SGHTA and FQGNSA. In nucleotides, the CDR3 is TGTGCCAGCAGTCCTAGCGGATCCTGCGAGCAGTACTTC. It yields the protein CASSPSGSCEQYF.

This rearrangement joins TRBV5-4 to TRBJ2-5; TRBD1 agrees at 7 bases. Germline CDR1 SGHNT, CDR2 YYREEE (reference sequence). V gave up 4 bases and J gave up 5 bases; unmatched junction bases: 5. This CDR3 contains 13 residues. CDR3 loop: CASSMDRPETQYF. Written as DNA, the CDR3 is TGTGCCAGCAGCATGGACAGGCCGGAGACCCAGTACTTC.

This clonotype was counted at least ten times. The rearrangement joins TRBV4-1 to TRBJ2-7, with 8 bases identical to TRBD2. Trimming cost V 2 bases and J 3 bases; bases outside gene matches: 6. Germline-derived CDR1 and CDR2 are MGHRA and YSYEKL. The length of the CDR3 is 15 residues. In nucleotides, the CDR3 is TGCGCCAGCAGCCAACGCCCCGGGGGGGGCTACGAGCAGTACTTC. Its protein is CASSQRPGGGYEQYF.

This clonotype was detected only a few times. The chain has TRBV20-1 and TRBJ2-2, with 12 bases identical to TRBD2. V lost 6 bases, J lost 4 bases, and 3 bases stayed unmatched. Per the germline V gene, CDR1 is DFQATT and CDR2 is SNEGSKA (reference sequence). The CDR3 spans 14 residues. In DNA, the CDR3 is TGCAGTGCCATGACTAGCGGGAGCACCGGGGAGCTGTTTTTT. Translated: CSAMTSGSTGELFF.

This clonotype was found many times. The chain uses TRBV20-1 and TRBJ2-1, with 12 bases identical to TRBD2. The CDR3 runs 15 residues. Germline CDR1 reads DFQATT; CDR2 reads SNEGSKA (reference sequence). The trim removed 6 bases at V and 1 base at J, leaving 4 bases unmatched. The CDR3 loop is CSAPGLAGSYNEQFF. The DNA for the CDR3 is TGCAGTGCCCCCGGACTAGCGGGGTCCTACAATGAGCAGTTCTTC.

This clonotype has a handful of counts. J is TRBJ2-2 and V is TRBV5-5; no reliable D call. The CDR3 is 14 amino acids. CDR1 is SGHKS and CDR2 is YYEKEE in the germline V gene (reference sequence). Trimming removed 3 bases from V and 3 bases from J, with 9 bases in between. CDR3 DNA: TGTGCCAGCAGCTCTGACACTTACACCGGGGAGCTGTTTTTT. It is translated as CASSSDTYTGELFF.